The clone carrying this T cell receptor (beta chain) was picked up many times. The data were taken from a study of regulatory T cells in long-lasting Graves disease. Arm-PCR of CDR3 regions and iRepertoire HTBI primers were used to build TCR beta libraries. One entry per CDR3 protein results from TCRdb running MiXCR on the multiplex PCR reads. The table has roughly 500,000 distinct CDR3 sequences, about 13% seen once. Time point: newly diagnosed GD, antithyroid drugs for less than 3 months. PBMCs provided the RNA from which the TCR library was made. The CDR3 is 13 residues long. V was cut by 6 bases and J by 0 bases, with 6 bases left in between. Per the germline V gene, CDR1 is SNHLY and CDR2 is FYNNEI. The same sample was also studied in work on T cells in Graves' hyperthyroidism and ophthalmopathy. That work states: The HTBI primer set drove a first-round RT-PCR of the TCR CDR3.

The clonotype was recovered from a man younger than 40 with Graves disease. The specimen was peripheral blood mononuclear cells (PBMCs), collected at new diagnosis, from a patient treated with antithyroid drugs. V usage is TRBV2 and J usage is TRBJ2-1, with D tentatively TRBD1 or TRBD2 (5 bases each). The CDR3 sequence is CASSGTSYNEQFF. In DNA form, the CDR3 reads TGTGCCAGCAGCGGGACCTCCTACAATGAGCAGTTCTTC.